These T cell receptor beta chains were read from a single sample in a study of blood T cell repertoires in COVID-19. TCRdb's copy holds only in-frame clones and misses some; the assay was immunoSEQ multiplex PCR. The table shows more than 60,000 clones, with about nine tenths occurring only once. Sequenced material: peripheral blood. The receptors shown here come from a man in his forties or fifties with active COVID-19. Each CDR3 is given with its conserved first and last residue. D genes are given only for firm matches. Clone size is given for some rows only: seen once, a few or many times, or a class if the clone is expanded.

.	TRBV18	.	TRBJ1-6	CASSPTGTTWSPLHF	TGTGCCAGCTCACCTACCGGGACTACCTGGTCCCCCCTCCACTTT
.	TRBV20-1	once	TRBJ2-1	CSASEWDSEYNEQFF	TGCAGTGCTAGTGAATGGGATAGCGAGTACAATGAGCAGTTCTTC
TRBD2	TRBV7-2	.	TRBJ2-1	CASSSAGVSFSEQFF	TGTGCCAGCAGCTCGGCGGGGGTCTCCTTTAGTGAGCAGTTCTTC
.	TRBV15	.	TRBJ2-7	CATSRGGVAKGQYF	TGTGCCACCAGCCGAGGGGGGGTCGCGAAGGGGCAGTACTTC
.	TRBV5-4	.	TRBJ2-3	CASSLKASSTDTQYF	TGTGCCAGCAGCTTGAAAGCGTCTAGCACAGATACGCAGTATTTT
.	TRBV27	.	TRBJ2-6	CASSPREGATGANVLTF	TGTGCCAGCTCGCCCCGGGAGGGGGCAACTGGGGCCAACGTCCTGACTTTC
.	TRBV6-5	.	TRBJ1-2	CASSETANYGYTF	TGTGCCAGCAGCGAGACAGCTAACTATGGCTACACCTTC
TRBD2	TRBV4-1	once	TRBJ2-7	CASSRGLAGGIYEQYF	TGCGCCAGCAGCCGAGGACTAGCGGGAGGGATATACGAGCAGTACTTC
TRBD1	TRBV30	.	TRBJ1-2	CAWRPDRGYGYTF	TGTGCCTGGAGGCCGGACAGGGGATATGGCTACACCTTC
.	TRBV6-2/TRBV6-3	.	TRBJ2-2	CASSSGPSITGELFF	TGTGCCAGCAGTAGCGGCCCTTCGATCACCGGGGAGCTGTTTTTT
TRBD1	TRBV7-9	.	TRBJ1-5	CASSGQGGNQPQHF	TGTGCCAGCAGCGGACAGGGAGGCAATCAGCCCCAGCATTTT
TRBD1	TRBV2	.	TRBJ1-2	CASRDRERISGGYTF	TGTGCCAGCAGAGACAGGGAGAGGATTTCGGGGGGCTACACCTTC
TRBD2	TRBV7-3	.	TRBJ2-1	CASSTGLAGYNEQFF	TGTGCCAGCAGCACCGGACTAGCGGGATACAATGAGCAGTTCTTC
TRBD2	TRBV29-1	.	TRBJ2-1	CSVFGGEAYNEQFF	TGCAGCGTTTTTGGGGGGGAGGCCTACAATGAGCAGTTCTTC
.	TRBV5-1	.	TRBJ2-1	CASSLGALPANNEQFF	TGCGCCAGCAGCTTGGGGGCCTTGCCCGCCAACAATGAGCAGTTCTTC
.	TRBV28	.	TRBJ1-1	CASSFGGMNTEAFF	TGTGCCAGCAGTTTCGGCGGAATGAACACTGAAGCTTTCTTT
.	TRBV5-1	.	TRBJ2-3	CASSLGGILTDTQYF	TGCGCCAGCAGCTTGGGTGGCATCCTCACAGATACGCAGTATTTT
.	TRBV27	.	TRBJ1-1	CASSAKSDTEAFF	TGTGCCAGCAGTGCCAAATCGGACACTGAAGCTTTCTTT
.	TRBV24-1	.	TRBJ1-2	CATSTTGYGYTF	TGTGCCACCAGTACGACAGGCTATGGCTACACCTTC
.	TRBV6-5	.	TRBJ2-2	CASNPGGFPGELFF	TGTGCCAGCAACCCCGGGGGATTCCCGGGGGAGCTGTTTTTT
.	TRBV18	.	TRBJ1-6	CASSLTESNSPLHF	TGTGCCAGCTCATTGACAGAATCAAATTCACCCCTCCACTTT
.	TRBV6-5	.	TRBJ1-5	CASSYSSGRGDQPQHF	TGTGCCAGCAGTTACTCATCTGGCAGGGGCGATCAGCCCCAGCATTTT
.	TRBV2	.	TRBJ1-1	CASWGESGLTRATEAFF	TGTGCCAGCTGGGGGGAGAGTGGGCTGACAAGAGCCACTGAAGCTTTCTTT
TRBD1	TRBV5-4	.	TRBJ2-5	CASSFGQGDQETQYF	TGTGCCAGCAGCTTTGGACAGGGGGACCAAGAGACCCAGTACTTC
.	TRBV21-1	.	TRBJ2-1	CASSADVRDSYNEQFF	TGTGCCAGCAGCGCAGACGTCCGGGACTCCTACAATGAGCAGTTCTTC
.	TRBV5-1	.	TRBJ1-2	CASSFDRRNYGYTF	TGCGCCAGCAGTTTCGACAGGCGGAACTATGGCTACACCTTC
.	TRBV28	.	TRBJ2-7	CASSLQGLIYEQYF	TGTGCCAGCAGTTTACAGGGACTTATCTACGAGCAGTACTTC
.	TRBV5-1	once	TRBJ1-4	CASQPRTGNEKLFF	TGCGCCAGCCAACCGAGGACGGGAAATGAAAAACTGTTTTTT
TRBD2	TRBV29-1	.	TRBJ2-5	CSVDGTSGGAQETQYF	TGCAGCGTTGATGGGACTAGCGGGGGGGCCCAAGAGACCCAGTACTTC
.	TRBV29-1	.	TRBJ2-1	CSVVPRANEQFF	TGCAGCGTTGTGCCCAGGGCCAATGAGCAGTTCTTC
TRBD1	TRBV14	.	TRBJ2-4	CASSQRQGRGLNIQYF	TGTGCCAGCAGCCAAAGACAGGGGCGCGGTCTAAACATTCAGTACTTC
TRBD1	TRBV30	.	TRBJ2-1	CAWRPQGAPGGRYYNEQFF	TGTGCCTGGAGACCTCAGGGGGCCCCTGGGGGACGATACTACAATGAGCAGTTCTTC
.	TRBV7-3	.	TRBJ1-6	CASSAGSRNSPLHF	TGTGCCAGCAGCGCAGGCTCCCGGAATTCACCCCTCCACTTT
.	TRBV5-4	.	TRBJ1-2	CASSLDNYGYTF	TGTGCCAGCAGCTTGGACAATTATGGCTACACCTTC
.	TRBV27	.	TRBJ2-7	CASSLGFPGYEQYF	TGTGCCAGCAGTTTAGGATTTCCAGGCTACGAGCAGTACTTC
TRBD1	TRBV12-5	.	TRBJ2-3	CASGLAGTGPIGQYF	TGTGCTAGTGGTTTGGCCGGGACAGGCCCCATTGGGCAGTATTTT
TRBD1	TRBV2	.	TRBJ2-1	CASSVTSGTGGNEQFF	TGTGCCAGCAGCGTGACCTCCGGGACAGGGGGCAATGAGCAGTTCTTC
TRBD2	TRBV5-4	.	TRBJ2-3	CASNIAGGLADTQYF	TGTGCCAGCAACATAGCGGGAGGGCTCGCAGATACGCAGTATTTT
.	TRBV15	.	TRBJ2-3	CATSRDSGSADTQYF	TGTGCCACCAGCAGAGATTCCGGGAGTGCAGATACGCAGTATTTT
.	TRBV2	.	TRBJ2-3	CASSEALAGITQYF	TGTGCCAGCAGTGAAGCCTTGGCGGGTATTACGCAGTATTTT
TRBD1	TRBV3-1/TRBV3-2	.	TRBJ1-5	CASQERQGQPQHF	TGTGCCAGCCAAGAACGACAGGGTCAGCCCCAGCATTTT
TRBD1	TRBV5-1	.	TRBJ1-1	CASSLIPKTGTGVDTEAFF	TGCGCCAGCAGCTTGATCCCTAAAACCGGGACAGGGGTAGACACTGAAGCTTTCTTT
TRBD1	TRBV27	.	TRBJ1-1	CASRSPGQGDTEAFF	TGTGCCAGCAGGTCTCCCGGACAGGGTGACACTGAAGCTTTCTTT
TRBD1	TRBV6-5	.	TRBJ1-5	CASNLRTGGNQPQHF	TGTGCCAGCAATCTGAGGACAGGGGGTAATCAGCCCCAGCATTTT
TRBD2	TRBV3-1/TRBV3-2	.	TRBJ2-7	CASSPKTSGSSEQYF	TGTGCCAGCAGCCCCAAGACTAGCGGGAGCTCCGAGCAGTACTTC
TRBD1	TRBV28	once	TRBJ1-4	CASSALTGSGEKLFF	TGTGCCAGCAGTGCGCTGACAGGGTCTGGTGAAAAACTGTTTTTT
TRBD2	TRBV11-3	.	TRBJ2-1	CASSLGPSGGANEQFF	TGTGCCAGCAGCTTAGGCCCTAGCGGGGGGGCCAATGAGCAGTTCTTC
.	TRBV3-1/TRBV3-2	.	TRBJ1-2	CASSPNQGNYGYTF	TGTGCCAGCAGCCCAAACCAGGGGAACTATGGCTACACCTTC
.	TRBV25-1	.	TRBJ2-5	CASSERGRETQYF	TGTGCCAGCAGTGAACGTGGGAGAGAGACCCAGTACTTC
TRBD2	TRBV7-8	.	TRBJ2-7	CASSLGRAGVYEQYF	TGTGCCAGCTCCCTGGGGAGGGCGGGAGTCTACGAGCAGTACTTC
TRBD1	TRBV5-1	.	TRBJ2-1	CASSPTGVYNEQFF	TGCGCCAGCAGCCCGACAGGGGTCTACAATGAGCAGTTCTTC
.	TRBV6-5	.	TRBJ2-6	CASSYSTAGANVLTF	TGTGCCAGCAGTTACTCGACAGCTGGGGCCAACGTCCTGACTTTC
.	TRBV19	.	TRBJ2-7	CASRSGGSSYEQYF	TGTGCCAGTAGATCCGGCGGTAGCTCCTACGAGCAGTACTTC
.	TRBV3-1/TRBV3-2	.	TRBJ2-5	CASSPGARETQYF	TGTGCCAGCAGCCCAGGGGCCCGCGAGACCCAGTACTTC